The 22 T cell receptor beta chains presented below share a single source sample, sequenced in a study of breast tumors, draining lymph nodes, adjacent tissues. TCRdb re-called the multiplex PCR reads through MiXCR, storing one row per CDR3 protein. The data contain about 12,000 distinct CDR3 sequences, around 70% of them seen just once; the ten biggest clones take up about 40%. The sample was tumor-adjacent breast tissue. These receptors all stem from a female donor with breast cancer. Some clones in this sample may be carry-over from other donors' samples.

The rearrangement uses TRBV3-1 and TRBJ1-6; D not resolved. V gave up 0 bases and J gave up 5 bases, with 8 bases separating them. Germline values: CDR1 LGHDT, CDR2 YNNKEL (reference sequence). The CDR3 consists of 15 residues. CDR3 nucleotides: TGTGCCAGCAGCCAAGAGCGCAGGCATAATTCACCCCTCCACTTT. Its protein product is CASSQERRHNSPLHF. Complete variable domain (other parts from reference TRBV3-1 and TRBJ1-6): DTAVSQTPKYLVTQMGNDKSIKCEQNLGHDTMYWYKQDSKKFLKIMFSYNNKELIINETVPNRFSPKSPDKAHLNLHINSLELGDSAVYFCASSQERRHNSPLHFGNGTRLTVT.

The CDR3 reads CASNPTGGNEQYF. For the CDR3, the DNA is TGTGCCAGCAACCCGACAGGGGGAAACGAGCAGTACTTC. This chain uses TRBV2 with TRBJ2-7; 9 bases are shared with TRBD1. Trimming took 7 bases from V and 5 from J; bases not matched to a gene: 6. Germline CDR1 and CDR2: SNHLY and FYNNEI. This CDR3 region has 13 residues.

This clonotype was counted ten times or more. V is TRBV28 and J is TRBJ1-3, with D uncertain. This CDR3 contains 15 residues. The germline V and J ends were trimmed by 2 bases and 4 bases, with 12 bases remaining between them. CDR1 is MDHEN and CDR2 is SYDVKM in the germline V gene. As DNA, the CDR3 is TGTGCCAGCAGTTTAGGGATTCGGAGCGGAAACACCATATATTTT. Protein: CASSLGIRSGNTIYF.

The V call is TRBV20-1, the J call TRBJ1-3; D gene unclear. CDR3 length: 12 residues. With 6 bases removed from V and 1 base from J, the gap between germline ends came to 7 bases. CDR1 DFQATT and CDR2 SNEGSKA come from the germline V gene (reference sequence). CDR3 nucleotides: TGCAGTGCAGGTCGATCTGGAAACACCATATATTTT. Protein sequence: CSAGRSGNTIYF.

CDR3 sequence reads: CAISETSGRALNTDTQYF. As DNA, the CDR3 is TGTGCCATCAGTGAGACTAGCGGGAGGGCCCTGAACACAGATACGCAGTATTTT. This rearrangement joins TRBV10-3 to TRBJ2-3; 13 nucleotides align to TRBD2. After removal of 2 bases from V and 2 bases from J, the junction contained 7 bases not matched to a gene. Germline assignment: CDR1 ENHRY and CDR2 SYGVKD. There are 18 residues in the CDR3.

This clonotype is termed medium-sized (0.01 to 0.1%). The chain couples TRBV15 to TRBJ1-2; D might be TRBD1 (6 bases). V lost 0 bases, J lost 4 bases, and 18 bases lay in between. CDR1 and CDR2 (germline): LNHNV, YYDKDF (reference sequence). This CDR3 spans 17 amino acids. CDR3 DNA: TGTGCCACCAGCAGAGATACCTCGACAGGATTATTCTATGGCTACACCTTC. Translated: CATSRDTSTGLFYGYTF. Filled out from reference TRBV15 and TRBJ1-2, the complete variable domain reads DAMVIQNPRYQVTQFGKPVTLSCSQTLNHNVMYWYQQKSSQAPKLLFHYYDKDFNNEADTPDNFQSRRPNTSFCFLDIRSPGLGDTAMYLCATSRDTSTGLFYGYTFGSGTRLTVV.

The chain has TRBV24-1 and TRBJ2-5; D is perhaps TRBD2 (5 bases). Trimming removed 4 bases at V and 5 bases at J, with 13 bases between. Looked up from germline, CDR1 is KGHDR and CDR2 is SFDVKD. This CDR3 spans 14 amino acids. CDR3 residues: CATSDPRGVETQYF. DNA for the CDR3: TGTGCCACCAGTGACCCCCGGGGTGTGGAGACCCAGTACTTC.

The chain joins TRBV6-2 or TRBV6-3 to TRBJ2-7, with 12 bases lining up with TRBD2. This CDR3 has 15 residues. Germline V CDR1 and CDR2: MNHEY, SVGEGT. V shed 4 bases and J 1 base; nucleotides not matched to a gene: 2. CDR3 in DNA: TGTGCCAGCAGTTCCACTAGCGGGAGGTCCTACGAGCAGTACTTC. Protein product: CASSSTSGRSYEQYF.

Sample share makes this clonotype medium-sized. The chain recombines TRBV2 with TRBJ2-7; D not resolved. The germline V gene has CDR1 SNHLY and CDR2 FYNNEI. This CDR3 contains 13 residues. With 1 base removed from V and 3 bases from J, the gap between germline ends came to 7 bases. The CDR3 bases are TGTGCCAGCAGTGAAGACTTGGACTACGAGCAGTACTTC. Protein: CASSEDLDYEQYF.

The chain couples TRBV7-6 to TRBJ2-5; no firm D call. CDR1 is SGHVS and CDR2 is FNYEAQ in the germline V gene. Between the trimmed V and J ends, which lost 1 base and 2 bases, there was a span of 8 bases. The CDR3 runs to 14 residues. The CDR3 sequence is CASSLEAGQETQYF. The CDR3 nucleotides read TGTGCCAGCAGCTTAGAGGCCGGTCAAGAGACCCAGTACTTC. The variable domain in full, completed from reference TRBV7-6 and TRBJ2-5, reads GAGVSQSPRYKVTKRGQDVALRCDPISGHVSLYWYRQALGQGPEFLTYFNYEAQQDKSGLPNDRFSAERPEGSISTLTIQRTEQRDSAMYRCASSLEAGQETQYFGPGTRLLVL.

This chain connects TRBV20-1 to TRBJ2-7; no firm D call. The CDR3 has 13 amino acids. Trimming took off 1 base at V and 5 bases at J, with 12 bases between the two ends. CDR1 and CDR2 (germline): DFQATT, SNEGSKA (reference sequence). CDR3 amino acids: CSARGVVYDEQYF. The CDR3 DNA reads as TGCAGTGCTAGAGGAGTTGTGTACGACGAGCAGTACTTC.

The rearrangement joins TRBV5-4 to TRBJ2-7; 7 bases agree with TRBD2. The germline gives CDR1 SGHNT, CDR2 YYREEE (reference sequence). CDR3 length equals 14 residues. V shed 0 bases and J 5 bases; nucleotides not matched to a gene: 5. The CDR3 DNA follows: TGTGCCAGCAGCTTGGGCGGCGGGAGTAACGAGCAGTACTTC. This sequence encodes CASSLGGGSNEQYF.

The sample holds many counts of this clonotype. The J gene is TRBJ1-2, the V gene TRBV28; TRBD1 aligns across 10 bases. The CDR3 is made up of 14 amino acids. CDR1 and CDR2 from the germline V gene are MDHEN and SYDVKM. The trim removed 6 bases at V and 6 bases at J, leaving 7 bases unmatched. The CDR3 DNA reads as TGTGCCAGCAGCCGGGACAGGGGAGTGGATGGCTACACCTTC. Its protein product is CASSRDRGVDGYTF.

In this sample, this clonotype turned up once. The chain has TRBV20-1 and TRBJ2-5; D gene unclear. Germline V lookup: CDR1 DFQATT, CDR2 SNEGSKA (reference sequence). Trimming stripped 3 bases from V and 13 bases from J, with 18 bases between. The CDR3 has 12 residues. DNA for the CDR3: TGCAGTGCTAGTCCCAGGACGGATCCCCCGTACTTC. Translating gives CSASPRTDPPYF.

This clonotype has a count of ten or more. V is TRBV13 and J is TRBJ2-2, with 8 bases lining up with TRBD2. There are 19 residues in the CDR3. Losses at the gene ends were 0 bases for V and 7 bases for J; bases not matched to a gene: 16. Germline CDR1 and CDR2: PRHDT and FYEKMQ (reference sequence). CDR3 in DNA: TGTGCCAGCAGCTTAGGTACCGGGACTAGAAACACTCCAGTCGGGGAGCTGTTTTTT. This sequence encodes CASSLGTGTRNTPVGELFF.

This clonotype was counted a few times. The rearrangement links TRBV4-2 to TRBJ1-5; 7 nucleotides agree with TRBD1. Germline trimming cut 6 bases from V and 4 bases from J; bases unmatched to any gene: 3. Germline loops: CDR1 LGHNA, CDR2 YNFKEQ. This CDR3 has 13 residues. The CDR3 DNA sequence: TGTGCCAGCAGTCCAGGGGGGAATCAGCCCCAGCATTTT. This translates into CASSPGGNQPQHF.

This clonotype was detected only once. The DNA of the CDR3 is TGCGCCAGCAGCTTGGTTGGACAGGGGTCCTACAATGAGCAGTTCTTC. Encoded protein: CASSLVGQGSYNEQFF. The rearrangement joins TRBV5-1 to TRBJ2-1; 9 bases map to TRBD1. CDR3 length: 16 amino acids. After removal of 0 bases from V and 1 base from J, the junction contained 2 bases not matched to a gene. Germline assignment: CDR1 SGHRS and CDR2 YFSETQ.

The chain carries TRBV6-1 and TRBJ1-6, with 9 bases that match TRBD1. The CDR3 consists of 15 residues. Germline CDR1 and CDR2: MNHNS and SASEGT. The ends lost 4 bases at V and 14 bases at J; junction bases unmatched: 12. The CDR3 DNA follows: TGTGCCAGCAGTGCCCGGACAGGGGTAGTCGTGGCCCTCCACTTT. This translates into CASSARTGVVVALHF.

This rearrangement joins TRBV13 to TRBJ2-1; 9 nucleotides align to TRBD2. CDR1 and CDR2 (germline): PRHDT, FYEKMQ (reference sequence). The CDR3 sequence is 13 residues long. Germline trimming cut 3 bases from V and 13 bases from J; bases unmatched to any gene: 7. The chain's CDR3 is CASSLGSGRIQFF. The CDR3 DNA reads as TGTGCCAGCAGCTTGGGTAGCGGGAGAATACAGTTCTTC.

This chain links TRBV5-6 with TRBJ2-1; D is ambiguous. CDR1 and CDR2 (germline): SGHDT, YYEEEE. There are 14 residues in the CDR3. Trimming left V 2 bases short and J 0 bases short, with 6 bases between. In nucleotides, the CDR3 is TGTGCCAGCAGCTTACAGAGCTCCTACAATGAGCAGTTCTTC. Translating gives CASSLQSSYNEQFF.

The V gene is TRBV27, the J gene TRBJ2-7, with 8 bases identical to TRBD1. Germline CDR1 is MNHEY and CDR2 is SMNVEV (reference sequence). The J segment lost 5 bases and the V segment lost 8 bases, leaving 8 bases of the junction unmatched. CDR3 length equals 13 residues. The CDR3 nucleotides are TGTGCCAGCGCAAGGACAGGGTTCAACGAGCAGTACTTC. As protein: CASARTGFNEQYF.

V and J are TRBV7-8 and TRBJ2-5; D unresolved. This CDR3 is built from 15 residues. Germline V gene data show CDR1 as SGHVS and CDR2 as FQNEAQ. With 2 bases removed from V and 4 bases from J, the gap between germline ends came to 14 bases. The CDR3: CASSLRAVGIETQYF. DNA of the CDR3: TGTGCCAGCAGCTTACGAGCAGTAGGGATAGAGACCCAGTACTTC.